This T cell receptor beta chain originates from a study of regulatory T cells in long-lasting Graves disease. Time point specified: persistent/refractory GD, antithyroid drugs over 5 years with positive TRAb. PBMCs provided the RNA from which the TCR library was made. Each patient gave Nine milliliters of EDTA-anticoagulated peripheral blood. Findings and caveats of the study: Preferential use of TRBV28, TRBJ1-2 and TRBJ2-5 was seen in persistent disease.

Arm-PCR of CDR3 regions and iRepertoire HTBI primers were used to build TCR beta libraries. TCRdb used MiXCR to reprocess the multiplex PCR reads, holding one entry per CDR3 protein. This table has roughly 400,000 distinct CDR3 sequences, 21% appearing once. As regards this clonotype: Its antigen is not identified.

The germline V gene has CDR1 SGHRS and CDR2 YFSETQ. V gave up 0 bases and J gave up 5 bases, with 8 bases separating them. The CDR3 is 14 amino acids. The sequences come from peripheral blood mononuclear cells (PBMCs), collected when the disease was refractory, from a patient treated with antithyroid drugs. The clonotype was recovered from a female donor with Graves disease. The chain links TRBV5-1 to TRBJ1-4; perhaps TRBD1 as D (6 bases). CDR3 sequence reads: CASSLDRANEKLFF. CDR3 sequence (DNA): TGCGCCAGCAGCTTGGACAGGGCAAATGAAAAACTGTTTTTT.